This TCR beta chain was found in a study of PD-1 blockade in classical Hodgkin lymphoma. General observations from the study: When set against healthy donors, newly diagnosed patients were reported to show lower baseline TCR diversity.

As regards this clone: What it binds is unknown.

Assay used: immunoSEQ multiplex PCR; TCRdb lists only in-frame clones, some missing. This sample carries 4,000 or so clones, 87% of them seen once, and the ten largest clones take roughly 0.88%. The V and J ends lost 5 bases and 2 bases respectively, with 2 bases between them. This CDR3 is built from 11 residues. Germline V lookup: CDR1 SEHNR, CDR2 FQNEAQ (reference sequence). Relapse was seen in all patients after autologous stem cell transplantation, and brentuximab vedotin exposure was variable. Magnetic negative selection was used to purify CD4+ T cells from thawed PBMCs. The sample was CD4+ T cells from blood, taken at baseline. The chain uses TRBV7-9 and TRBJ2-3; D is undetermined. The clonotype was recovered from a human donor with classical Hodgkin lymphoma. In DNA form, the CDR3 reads TGTGCCAGCAGCAACACAGATACGCAGTATTTT. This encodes CASSNTDTQYF.